These 30 T cell receptor beta chains came from one sample sequenced in a study of blood T cell repertoires in COVID-19 (dated by TCRdb to 2018 to 2021). Libraries were built with the immunoSEQ multiplex PCR assay. TCRdb mirrors the immuneACCESS table, restricted to in-frame sequences. Some clones are absent from its copies; in checked studies, under half trace to an unresolved V gene, and the reason for the others is unknown. Recorded for this sample are about 200,000 clones; around 81% of them occurred a single time. The ten largest account for roughly 6% of the sample. Sequences were obtained from peripheral blood. These receptors all stem from a woman aged 70-85 years with acute or convalescent COVID-19.

V and J are TRBV28 and TRBJ1-5; 7 bases agree with TRBD1. The junction had 7 bases not matched to a gene; V was cut back by 5 bases and J by 0 bases. Germline V CDR1 and CDR2: MDHEN, SYDVKM. There are 16 residues in the CDR3. As DNA, the CDR3 is TGTGCCAGCAGTCCCCAGGGGGGAAATAGCAATCAGCCCCAGCATTTT. This gives the protein CASSPQGGNSNQPQHF.

The chain recombines TRBV9 with TRBJ2-2, with a tentative D call TRBD1 (7 bases). The germline CDR1 and CDR2 sequences are SGDLS and YYNGEE. CDR3 length equals 16 residues. V was pared by 2 bases and J by 4 bases, with 15 bases between. This CDR3 reads CASSVSTGTFTGELFF. DNA of the CDR3: TGTGCCAGCAGCGTTTCGACAGGGACTTTCACCGGGGAGCTGTTTTTT.

The chain joins TRBV7-2 to TRBJ2-5, with 11 bases matching TRBD2. The germline V gene has CDR1 SGHTA and CDR2 FQGNSA. This CDR3 has 14 amino acids. V trimming: 5 bases; J trimming: 4 bases; junction bases outside the gene matches: 3. CDR3 nucleotides: TGTGCCAGCAGCCCAGGGACTAGCGGAGAGACCCAGTACTTC. Its translation is CASSPGTSGETQYF.

J is TRBJ2-7 and V is TRBV25-1; D perhaps matches TRBD2 (5 bases). The CDR3 totals 13 residues. The V and J ends lost 3 bases and 2 bases respectively, with 8 bases between them. Per germline, CDR1 MGHDK and CDR2 SYGVNS. The CDR3 DNA follows: TGTGCCAGCAGTGATCAGGAGGCCTACGAGCAGTACTTC. It encodes CASSDQEAYEQYF.

The chain is built from TRBV28 and TRBJ1-2; unclear D gene. V was pared by 6 bases and J by 0 bases, with 5 bases between. The CDR3 sequence is 12 residues long. Germline CDR1 reads MDHEN; CDR2 reads SYDVKM. CDR3 protein: CASRFTNYGYTF. CDR3 nucleotides: TGTGCCAGCAGATTCACTAACTATGGCTACACCTTC.

This clone showed up just a few times. The V call is TRBV18, the J call TRBJ1-1; 9 positions agree with TRBD1. Per the germline V gene, CDR1 is KGHSH and CDR2 is LQKENI. This CDR3 comprises 14 residues. The trim removed 3 bases at V and 3 bases at J, leaving 2 bases unmatched. CDR3 DNA: TGTGCCAGCTCACCTAGGACAGGGGACACTGAAGCTTTCTTT. Residues: CASSPRTGDTEAFF.

The chain carries TRBV7-2 and TRBJ1-2, with TRBD1 identical over 7 bases. CDR3 length equals 14 residues. Trimming cost V 5 bases and J 8 bases; bases outside gene matches: 11. CDR1 SGHTA and CDR2 FQGNSA come from the germline V gene. The CDR3 DNA is TGTGCCAGCAGCATCACAGGGGTGGAGATAGGCTACACCTTC. Translated, it gives CASSITGVEIGYTF.

The chain has TRBV3-1 (or the pseudogene TRBV3-2) and TRBJ1-1; 12 nucleotides line up with TRBD1. J gave up 4 bases and V 4 bases, and 13 bases lay outside the gene matches. Germline CDR1 LGHDT, CDR2 YNNKEL (reference sequence). The CDR3 length is 18 residues. CDR3: CASSLVGTGGAVGTEAFF. For the CDR3, the DNA is TGTGCCAGCAGCCTTGTCGGGACAGGGGGCGCGGTGGGCACTGAAGCTTTCTTT.

The chain uses TRBV5-1 and TRBJ1-1, with 7 positions matching TRBD1. Germline assignment: CDR1 SGHRS and CDR2 YFSETQ. The junction had 8 bases not matched to a gene; V was cut back by 6 bases and J by 3 bases. This CDR3 region has 14 residues. The CDR3 reads CASTLGGVDTEAFF. The CDR3, as DNA: TGCGCCAGCACACTAGGGGGCGTGGACACTGAAGCTTTCTTT.

V usage is TRBV28 and J usage is TRBJ1-6, with 7 positions matching TRBD1. The CDR3 contains 15 residues. Germline V gene lookup returns CDR1 MDHEN and CDR2 SYDVKM. V gave up 6 bases and J gave up 10 bases; unmatched junction bases: 12. The CDR3 coding sequence is TGTGCCAGCAGGCCCTCCGAGGGGGCGGGATCACCCCTCCACTTT. Protein sequence: CASRPSEGAGSPLHF. The full variable domain, rest sourced from reference TRBV28 and TRBJ1-6, is DVKVTQSSRYLVKRTGEKVFLECVQDMDHENMFWYRQDPGLGLRLIYFSYDVKMKEKGDIPEGYSVSREKKERFSLILESASTNQTSMYLCASRPSEGAGSPLHFGNGTRLTVT.

This clone occurred many times. This chain joins TRBV29-1 and TRBJ1-2; D uncertain. The CDR3 has 13 residues. CDR1 and CDR2 from the germline V gene are SQVTM and ANQGSEA. The V end lost 6 bases, the J end lost 8 bases, and 19 bases lay between the germline ends. The DNA of the CDR3 is TGCAGCGTAGGAGAGTCTCGGAGTGGCGGCTACACCTTC. This gives the protein CSVGESRSGGYTF.

V usage is TRBV14 and J usage is TRBJ2-7, with a weak D call TRBD2 (5 bases). Trimming stripped 0 bases from V and 4 bases from J, with 7 bases between. This CDR3 has 13 amino acids. In germline, CDR1 is SGHDN, CDR2 FVKESK. This CDR3 reads CASSQERVYEQYF. The CDR3 DNA sequence: TGTGCCAGCAGCCAAGAGAGGGTATACGAGCAGTACTTC.

J is TRBJ2-5 and V is TRBV4-2, with D maybe TRBD2 (5 bases). Trimming left V 0 bases short and J 5 bases short, with 13 bases between. Germline values: CDR1 LGHNA, CDR2 YNFKEQ. The CDR3 runs 15 residues. The CDR3 sequence: CASSQEGGSKETQYF. CDR3 bases: TGTGCCAGCAGCCAAGAGGGTGGGAGTAAGGAGACCCAGTACTTC.

This clone showed up just once. V gene TRBV7-2 combines with J gene TRBJ2-5, with 11 bases matching TRBD1. This CDR3 spans 14 amino acids. Trimming removed 5 bases from V and 5 bases from J; junction bases left unmatched: 4. From germline, CDR1 is SGHTA and CDR2 FQGNSA. CDR3 amino acids: CASSVGQGVETQYF. For the CDR3, the DNA is TGTGCCAGCAGCGTGGGACAGGGGGTTGAGACCCAGTACTTC.

This clone was counted at least ten times. The CDR3 sequence is CASSEGLAATDTQYF. The CDR3 coding sequence is TGCGCCAGCAGTGAGGGGTTAGCGGCCACAGATACGCAGTATTTT. The chain employs TRBV10-1 and TRBJ2-3, with TRBD2 as a possible D gene (6 bases). The CDR3 totals 15 residues. Germline assignment: CDR1 WNHNN and CDR2 SYGVQD (reference sequence). The V gene lost 2 bases and the J gene lost 2 bases, with 11 bases spanning the gap.

The chain recombines TRBV5-1 with TRBJ2-1; 9 bases map to TRBD1. CDR3 size: 14 residues. CDR1 and CDR2 from the germline V gene are SGHRS and YFSETQ. V was pared by 2 bases and J by 6 bases, with 3 bases of the junction left unmatched. The CDR3 bases are TGCGCCAGCAGCTTTGGGACAGGGTCCAATGAGCAGTTCTTC. Translation gives CASSFGTGSNEQFF.

The sample holds a few counts of this clone. The chain uses TRBV7-9 and TRBJ2-3; D remains unclear. This CDR3 comprises 15 residues. The germline CDR1 and CDR2 sequences are SEHNR and FQNEAQ (reference sequence). Trimming removed 5 bases from V and 2 bases from J, with 14 bases in between. CDR3: CASSARLETTDTQYF. CDR3 in DNA: TGTGCCAGCAGCGCACGACTGGAAACCACAGATACGCAGTATTTT.

The V gene is TRBV28, the J gene TRBJ2-7, with 8 bases that match TRBD1. The germline CDR1 and CDR2 sequences are MDHEN and SYDVKM. The CDR3 is made up of 14 amino acids. With 6 bases clipped from V and 6 bases from J, the junction kept 10 bases outside the gene matches. The CDR3 here is CASRWDRTTGEQYF. Here the CDR3 DNA reads TGTGCCAGCAGGTGGGACAGGACGACTGGCGAGCAGTACTTC.

A few counts support this clone. The chain joins TRBV21-1 to TRBJ2-7; the table's D call, TRBD1, was not checked against the DNA. TRBV21-1 is flagged as a pseudogene. The CDR3 totals 18 residues. This CDR3 reads CASSKAKYYRPMAYEQYF. CDR3 nucleotide sequence: TGTGCCAGCAGCAAAGCGAAATATTACAGGCCGATGGCCTACGAGCAGTACTTC.

The chain uses TRBV3-1 (or the pseudogene TRBV3-2) and TRBJ1-1; no clear D. The CDR3 length is 14 residues. Germline CDR1 is LGHDT and CDR2 is YNNKEL (reference sequence). Deletions cut 4 bases from V and 0 bases from J, with 9 bases between. The DNA of the CDR3 is TGTGCCAGCAGCCCCGCCGGGGTGAACACTGAAGCTTTCTTT. It translates to CASSPAGVNTEAFF.

The V and J genes are TRBV24-1 and TRBJ2-7; TRBD2 agrees at 8 bases. Germline lookup yields CDR1 KGHDR and CDR2 SFDVKD. V lost 4 bases and J lost 1; bases outside the gene matches: 5. CDR3 size: 15 residues. The CDR3 protein is CATSDGGAGSYEQYF. CDR3 nucleotides: TGTGCCACCAGTGACGGGGGGGCTGGGTCCTACGAGCAGTACTTC.

Of note for this clone: Other DNA sequences within the sample encode an identical CDR3. This chain's CDR3 is CASSLGLAGGETQYF. CDR3 in DNA: TGTGCCAGCAGCCTGGGGCTAGCGGGAGGTGAGACCCAGTACTTC. This chain connects TRBV7-9 to TRBJ2-5, with 11 bases fitting TRBD2. CDR3 length equals 15 residues. Germline values: CDR1 SEHNR, CDR2 FQNEAQ (reference sequence). V shed 5 bases and J 5 bases; nucleotides not matched to a gene: 7.

The chain combines TRBV29-1 with TRBJ2-7, with a tentative D call TRBD2 (7 bases). The germline V gene has CDR1 SQVTM and CDR2 ANQGSEA. V lost 1 base, J lost 3 bases, and 10 bases lay in between. The CDR3 length is 13 residues. DNA for the CDR3: TGCAGCGTTGAAGGAGGGGGGGGCTACGAGCAGTACTTC. Translating gives CSVEGGGGYEQYF.

The chain employs TRBV11-2 and TRBJ2-7; 7 positions match TRBD1. The V segment lost 4 bases and the J segment 6 bases; nucleotides outside the gene matches: 3. This CDR3 has 12 residues. CDR1 is SGHAT and CDR2 is FQNNGV in the germline V gene. CDR3 loop: CASSSGQIEQYF. CDR3 bases: TGTGCCAGCAGCTCGGGACAGATCGAGCAGTACTTC.

The rearrangement joins TRBV21-1 to TRBJ2-5; whether TRBD2, the table's D call, matches the DNA was not checked. TRBV21-1 is reported as a pseudogene. This CDR3 comprises 14 residues. CDR3 sequence (DNA): TGTGCCAGCAGCAGACTAGCGGGAGTGAAGACCCAGTACTTC. Translating gives CASSRLAGVKTQYF.

V and J are TRBV7-3 and TRBJ2-2; weak D call: TRBD2 (6 bases). Trimming took off 1 base at V and 4 bases at J, with 16 bases between the two ends. The CDR3 totals 17 residues. Looked up from germline, CDR1 is SGHTA and CDR2 is FQGTGA. The DNA of the CDR3 is TGTGCCAGCAGCTTAAATTCGTGGTCAGCGGGCACCGGGGAGCTGTTTTTT. Its protein product is CASSLNSWSAGTGELFF.

In this sample, this clone turned up many times. This sequence joins TRBV9 and TRBJ2-2, with unresolved D. The CDR3 runs 18 residues. Trimming removed 0 bases at V and 0 bases at J, with 15 bases between. Germline V lookup: CDR1 SGDLS, CDR2 YYNGEE. CDR3 nucleotides: TGTGCCAGCAGCGTAGAAATCGGTGGCAGCGCGAACACCGGGGAGCTGTTTTTT. Its translation: CASSVEIGGSANTGELFF.

A few counts support this clone. CDR3 nucleotide sequence: TGTGCCAGCAGCCTACTAGCTTTAGAGACCCAGTACTTC. It yields the protein CASSLLALETQYF. V is TRBV4-2 and J is TRBJ2-5, with D perhaps TRBD2 (6 bases). Looked up from germline, CDR1 is LGHNA and CDR2 is YNFKEQ. V lost 4 bases, J lost 4 bases, and 10 bases lay in between. This CDR3 is 13 amino acids long.

This clone was seen just once. V is TRBV2 and J is TRBJ1-5, with D possibly matching TRBD1 (6 bases). The V gene lost 0 bases and the J gene lost 6 bases, with 18 bases spanning the gap. There are 17 residues in the CDR3. Germline CDR1 and CDR2: SNHLY and FYNNEI. CDR3 DNA sequence: TGTGCCAGCAGTGAAGCGCTCACTTGGGACATTGGTCAGCCCCAGCATTTT. Translation: CASSEALTWDIGQPQHF. Variable domain in full (rest from reference TRBV2 and TRBJ1-5): EPEVTQTPSHQVTQMGQEVILRCVPISNHLYFYWYRQILGQKVEFLVSFYNNEISEKSEIFDDQFSVERPDGSNFTLKIRSTKLEDSAMYFCASSEALTWDIGQPQHFGDGTRLSIL.

The CDR3, as DNA: TGCAGTGCTACCCTTAATGAAAAACTGTTTTTT. Residues: CSATLNEKLFF. The chain has TRBV20-1 and TRBJ1-4; D not certain. This CDR3 has 11 residues. Trimming left V 4 bases short and J 4 bases short, with 4 bases between. Germline V gene data show CDR1 as DFQATT and CDR2 as SNEGSKA (reference sequence).